This TCR beta chain was sequenced during a study of cytomegalovirus exposure and HLA in healthy donors (dated by TCRdb to the late 2010s). As for the study more broadly: According to an earlier analysis of several hundred of the donors, about 179 million T cells yielded roughly 110 million unique TCR beta sequences and approximately 300 Gb of sequence data. Around 320 gigabases of sequencing data and tens of millions of unique TCR sequences were included in an early release covering several hundred HLA-typed donors. The genetic ancestry cluster associated with self-reported Caucasian donors included about 84% of the 398 genotyped donors. The study aimed to test whether cataloging public T cell receptors could reveal signatures of past pathogen exposure. The T cell repertoires of about 700 subjects were profiled by immunosequencing and related to cytomegalovirus serostatus. Besides the first cohort of hundreds of subjects, a separate validation cohort made up of 120 or so different subjects was used. To predict cytomegalovirus infection status, the study brought together high-throughput TCR immunosequencing, statistical association of individual TCRs with disease status, and machine learning. A later analysis re-examined previously published TCR beta repertoires from 600 to 700 donors and added high-resolution HLA genotyping to investigate patterns of TCR occurrence. In the later analysis, no new phenotypic data were used to find candidate immune exposures; instead, reliance was placed on TCR beta sequences and their occurrence across donors. To decide whether each TCR beta V gene segment behaved as functional or pseudogenic, an earlier analysis of some 570 of the donors relied on high-throughput TCR beta sequencing. Alongside the repertoire data, information on donor age, sex, ethnicity and CMV serostatus was compiled. In a later genetic analysis, genome-wide SNP genotypes for about 55% of the roughly 700 donors were used, and that subset was treated as a discovery cohort. Every repertoire in the discovery cohort had been generated on one and the same sequencing platform. HLA typing covered class I and class II loci at four-digit resolution. The number of donors typed differed by locus, with roughly 620-640 for A, B, C, DRB1 and DQB1, about 500 for DQA1, over 600 for DPA1, and 400 to 490 for DPB1. Five DR-DQ haplotypes were handled as single units for association and clustering, since linkage in the cohort was strong. On average, about 240,000 unique TCR beta nucleotide sequences were sequenced per donor among some 430 genotyped donors of the cohort, with 15% to 20% of those sequences being non-productive. The paper's findings and limits, for the study overall: The study gave a list of more than 150 TCR beta chains associated with cytomegalovirus. The sequencing pipeline was judged likely to have produced a cluster of highly shared sequence variants as a technical artifact. In vitro tests confirmed that a few of the cytomegalovirus-associated TCR beta chains recognize cytomegalovirus antigens. In a later analysis, most CMV-associated TCR beta chains were found to appear HLA-restricted, with HLA associations seemingly driven largely by CMV exposure. Correlated functional status among segregating V segments might be attributable to linkage disequilibrium, but an unknown experimental factor could not be ruled out. At a false discovery rate of 0.05, a later analysis linked 16,000 or so TCR beta sequences to specific HLA alleles. In a later analysis, HLA-associated TCR beta chains showed more clonal expansion and lower generation probabilities than non-associated chains that were equally common. Immune exposure information for the cohort was limited to CMV serostatus. It was suggested by the authors that the approach could potentially be generalized to other disease states and immunological phenotypes. When HLA alleles, especially DR and DQ, strongly co-occurred, attributing TCR associations to individual alleles was difficult. Only TCR beta chains were sequenced in this cohort, and the absence of alpha or paired-chain data limited detectable features. A later analysis reported that several top co-occurrence clusters appeared linked to parvovirus B19, influenza, CMV and Epstein-Barr virus. In a later genetic analysis, fewer N-insertions in productive TCRs were reported among donors in an Asian-associated ancestry cluster than the roughly 700-donor mean. While some public TCRs were present in many individuals, most TCR sequences turned up only very rarely across donors. Fewer than 20 rarely observed V segments, including chromosome 9 orphons, were excluded from the earlier analysis of several hundred of the donors because counts were too low. A later genetic analysis associated a missense DCLRE1C variant with V-gene and J-gene trimming of TCR beta chains, and an independent cohort replicated the association. A later analysis found that TCR association rates varied across HLA loci, with DRB1 alleles showing the most associated TCRs and HLA-C alleles the fewest. A further reported finding was that TCR beta sequences accurately predicted the HLA-A and HLA-B alleles for most subjects in the first cohort. Some IMGT-functional V segments, including TRBV6-2 and TRBV6-3, could not be distinguished by the 87-base-pair reads and were therefore excluded. In an earlier analysis of about 550 of the donors, most TCR beta V segments were observed in productive rearrangements about 87% or about 30% of the time, broadly matching IMGT annotations. HLA typing was unavailable for some donors at each locus, so association tests used only the typed subset. Sequencing depth was assumed to be roughly uniform across donors in the presence/absence analyses, though that assumption may not hold. The classifier was reported to diagnose cytomegalovirus status with high specificity and sensitivity in both the original and validation cohorts.

The cohort consisted of hundreds of healthy bone marrow donors. At the time of sampling, all cohort members were nominally healthy, though unrecorded immune exposures were likely present. The donor tested CMV seronegative and was one of the 352 seronegative cohort members. Every donor gave a peripheral blood sample, and the peripheral blood mononuclear cells from that sample were used for TCR beta sequencing. The Qiagen DNeasy Blood Extraction Kit was used to extract genomic DNA from the blood cell samples. Trimming removed 4 bases from V and 3 bases from J, leaving 21 bases between the germline ends. CDR1 MDHEN and CDR2 SYDVKM are derived from the germline V gene. From its cysteine to its phenylalanine, the CDR3 spans 17 amino acids. The only DNA kept is the CDR3, 51 bases in frame from the first base. The table lists this clone with a few counts. The target of this receptor is not known. No base-level quality is on record; no much larger clone is a single base apart.

Receptor amplification or capture employed the immunoSEQ multiplex PCR assay. The multiplex PCR relied on a mix of 60 forward primers for TCR Vbeta segments and 13 reverse primers for TCR Jbeta segments. The CDR3 region of rearranged TCR beta genes was amplified from genomic DNA by a multiplex PCR assay. The Illumina HiSeq System was used to sequence the amplified TCR beta libraries as 87-base-pair reads. The original pipeline was this. In a later analysis, roughly 80 million unique TCR beta chains were counted across the roughly 610 repertoires, and roughly 9.9 million of these chains were shared by at least two donors. Raw reads were error-corrected and collapsed into unique sequences with a nearest-neighbor algorithm that merged closely related sequences to remove PCR and sequencing errors. To assign V, D and J gene segments, CDR3 sequences were aligned to IMGT reference sequences. For a sequence to be retained, a match of at least six nucleotides was required to both a V gene segment and a J gene segment. A rearrangement counted as productive if the CDR3 had no stop codons and remained in frame with V and J, and every other rearrangement counted as non-productive. CDR3 was defined by IMGT convention, running from the second conserved V-encoded cysteine to the conserved J-encoded phenylalanine. Sequences without an unambiguous match to a single V gene segment were excluded from the earlier analysis of approximately 560 of the donors. In an earlier analysis of several hundred of the donors, V segments were called functional above 56.7% productive rearrangements and were called segregating when the between-donor standard deviation exceeded 5%. A statistical classification framework was built for diagnosing cytomegalovirus status from the catalog of TCR beta chain sequences. In a later analysis, V and J genes were assigned by comparing TCR nucleotide sequences against IMGT/GENE-DB human TR gene sequences. In a later analysis, CDR3 sequences and most-parsimonious VDJ recombination scenarios were assigned using the TCRdist pipeline. In a later analysis, every TCR beta chain was defined by the combination of its CDR3 amino acid sequence and its V-gene family, and reads without a unique V-gene family were dropped. As a way to deal with suspected cross-contamination and a sequencing artifact, a later analysis dropped 592 nucleotide sequences that were highly shared and had low generation probability. In a later analysis, a clonal expansion index was calculated for each public chain from normalized within-repertoire ranks of inferred template counts. A later analysis computed generation probabilities with a VDJ recombination model fitted to out-of-frame rearrangements, and checked the results against IGoR. Hypergeometric tests were used in a later analysis to score TCR-TCR, TCR-HLA and TCR-CMV co-occurrence, with a repertoire-size bias correction applied to the TCR pairs. A later analysis estimated false discovery rates by permuting HLA or CMV assignments 20 times. In a later analysis, co-occurring TCRs were grouped using DBSCAN, with TCRdist sequence similarity added in when clustering inside HLA-allele-positive subsets. Repertoires with fewer than 30,000 or more than 120,000 public chains were left out of co-occurrence clustering, as were a handful of repertoires with anomalous nucleotide sharing. TCRdb holds this immuneACCESS table with in-frame rearrangements only. Some clones are missing; in checked studies, unresolved V genes explain under half, and the rest has no known cause. That table furnishes V, J and clone size, whereas the DNA furnished D and trimming. This sample gives more than 50,000 clones in total; about three quarters of them show up just once. The ten largest clones capture 2.5% of the sample.

The chain is assembled from TRBV28 and TRBJ2-5; the D gene lacks a confident call. Input material: PBMCs. The source of this sequence is a female donor in good health and CMV-seronegative. The CDR3 protein sequence reads: CASSSYGWSREKETQYF. The base sequence is TGTGCCAGCAGTTCGTATGGGTGGAGTCGTGAGAAAGAGACCCAGTACTTC.